One T cell receptor (beta chain) is described in this entry. This sample was included in a study of blood T cell repertoires in COVID-19. About the research overall: Sites across the United States, Italy and Spain contributed samples from acute and convalescent COVID-19.

The authors' processing: Amplification from reference gene primers served as the basis for estimated nucleated cell counts. This table comes from immunoSEQ multiplex PCR, and its TCRdb copy is limited to in-frame clones, with some not included. The V and J calls and clone size come from that table; D and trimming were worked out from the DNA. The sample has 70,000 to 75,000 clones; around nine tenths are singletons. The TCR sequence derives from a woman aged 18 to 35 with acute or convalescent COVID-19. Sequencing input: peripheral blood.

The CDR3 coding sequence is TGTGCCAGCAGCGCCCAGGGACAGAACTATGGCTACACCTTC. Amino acid sequence: CASSAQGQNYGYTF. V is TRBV9 and J is TRBJ1-2; 7 positions match TRBD1. Per germline, CDR1 SGDLS and CDR2 YYNGEE. The junction had 4 bases not matched to a gene; V was cut back by 3 bases and J by 2 bases. The CDR3 spans 14 residues.